This T cell receptor beta chain appears in the sequencing data of a study of T cell responses to AZD1222 COVID-19 vaccine. Study observations and caveats: Spike-specific TCR breadth and depth grew following two AZD1222 doses. The donors showed a predominance of white British ancestry and of females, with possible underestimation of clonal diversity. None of the repertoires were sampled until the peak T cell response had passed.

Libraries were prepared by immunoSEQ multiplex PCR; TCRdb keeps only in-frame clonotypes and omits some of them. The repertoire holds about 140,000 clones, with 85% to 90% as singletons. Concerning this clone: Its specificity is unknown.

It was second doses at about 4 or about 12 weeks that were pooled. The input for sequencing was peripheral blood, taken 28 days after the second AZD1222 dose. The receptor's source is an adult who received the AZD1222 COVID-19 vaccine.

The CDR3 region is CASSPTWTGDSPLHF. CDR3 coding DNA: TGTGCCAGCAGCCCAACATGGACAGGGGATTCACCCCTCCACTTT. The chain has TRBV3-1 (or the pseudogene TRBV3-2) and TRBJ1-6; 9 nucleotides agree with TRBD1. The V gene end was trimmed by 4 bases and the J gene end by 8 bases; junction bases not matched to a gene: 6. The V gene's germline CDR1 is LGHDT and CDR2 YNNKEL (reference sequence). This CDR3 is 15 amino acids long.